These 31 T cell receptor beta chains share one sample of origin, sequenced in a study of T cells in Graves' hyperthyroidism and ophthalmopathy. The CDR3 regions of TCR beta were amplified from RNA transcripts. During a first-round RT-PCR of the TCR CDR3, the HTBI primer set was used. TCRdb used MiXCR to reprocess the multiplex PCR reads, holding one entry per CDR3 protein. The table lists about 520,000 distinct CDR3 sequences, around 22% of them singletons, with around 11% in the top ten. Sequenced sample: blood. These receptors were collected from a woman under 40 with Graves' ophthalmopathy.

This clonotype was observed at least ten times. The chain is built from TRBV6-1 and TRBJ1-1, with 9 bases aligning to TRBD1. CDR1 is MNHNS, CDR2 SASEGT, per germline. V was pared by 5 bases and J by 0 bases, with 7 bases of the junction left unmatched. This CDR3 has 16 amino acids. The CDR3 spells CASSTGTGLMNTEAFF. DNA of the CDR3: TGTGCCAGCAGTACCGGGACAGGGTTGATGAACACTGAAGCTTTCTTT.

This clonotype appeared many times. V usage is TRBV4-2 and J usage is TRBJ2-7; D may be TRBD2 (5 bases). This CDR3 is built from 14 residues. Germline CDR1 and CDR2: LGHNA and YNFKEQ. Trimming took 1 base from V and 4 from J, leaving 11 bases between them. CDR3 sequence (DNA): TGTGCCAGCAGCCAAGGGGAAGGGAGATACGAGCAGTACTTC. Translated: CASSQGEGRYEQYF.

This clonotype showed up many times. The V call is TRBV6-1, the J call TRBJ1-1; D uncertain. The CDR3 sequence is 15 residues long. V gave up 1 base and J gave up 4 bases, with 13 bases separating them. Germline assignment: CDR1 MNHNS and CDR2 SASEGT. The CDR3 region is CASSEGAGWSTEAFF. CDR3 DNA sequence: TGTGCCAGCAGTGAAGGGGCAGGCTGGAGCACTGAAGCTTTCTTT.

This clonotype appeared a few times. The gene calls are TRBV13 and TRBJ1-3; unclear D gene. The CDR3 covers 16 residues. V shed 3 bases and J shed 1 base, with 13 bases lying between them. Germline V lookup: CDR1 PRHDT, CDR2 FYEKMQ (reference sequence). The CDR3 sequence is CASSLRRFRSGNTIYF. The CDR3 nucleotides are TGTGCCAGCAGCTTGAGGAGATTTCGATCTGGAAACACCATATATTTT.

The rearrangement joins TRBV6-5 to TRBJ2-3, with 10 positions matching TRBD2. This CDR3 has 15 amino acids. The V and J ends lost 4 bases and 0 bases, in that order; junction bases with no gene match: 1. Germline CDR1 is MNHEY and CDR2 is SVGAGI. The CDR3 loop reads CASSLAGGSTDTQYF. DNA of the CDR3: TGTGCCAGCAGTTTAGCGGGGGGAAGCACAGATACGCAGTATTTT.

This clonotype showed up many times. The CDR3 DNA is TGTGCCAGCAGCCTCCAACAGGGGTACGAGCAGTACTTC. Translating gives CASSLQQGYEQYF. The chain recombines TRBV16 with TRBJ2-7; TRBD1 agrees at 7 bases. The CDR3 contains 13 residues. The V gene's germline CDR1 is KGHSY and CDR2 FQNENV. The J segment lost 4 bases and the V segment lost 4 bases, leaving 4 bases of the junction unmatched.

For this clonotype: Relative to the germline gene, one junction end is altered; a read error may explain this. The V and J genes are TRBV6-1 and TRBJ2-5; tentatively, D is TRBD2 (6 bases). The CDR3 length is 14 residues. The V gene's germline CDR1 is MNHNS and CDR2 SASEGT. This CDR3 reads CASSPWGGQGTQYF. CDR3 coding DNA: TGTGCCAGCAGTCCCTGGGGAGGCCAAGGGACCCAGTACTTC.

The CDR3 bases are TGTGCCAGCAGCTTACGTACCTGGGCTGAAGCTTTCTTT. It yields the protein CASSLRTWAEAFF. The genes are TRBV7-8 and TRBJ1-1; D remains ambiguous. Per the germline V gene, CDR1 is SGHVS and CDR2 is FQNEAQ. V was trimmed by 2 bases and J by 6 bases, leaving 10 bases between them. The CDR3 extends over 13 amino acids. Based on the CDR3 plus reference TRBV7-8 and TRBJ1-1, the full variable domain is GAGVSQSPRYKVAKRGQDVALRCDPISGHVSLFWYQQALGQGPEFLTYFQNEAQLDKSGLPSDRFFAERPEGSVSTLKIQRTQQEDSAVYLCASSLRTWAEAFFGQGTRLTVV.

This clonotype has more than one count but fewer than ten. The genes are TRBV7-2 and TRBJ2-5, with D perhaps given as TRBD1 or TRBD2 (5 bases each). Germline loops: CDR1 SGHTA, CDR2 FQGNSA. This CDR3 has 13 residues. V lost 6 bases and J 5 bases, leaving 13 bases between the germline ends. In DNA, the CDR3 is TGTGCCAGCAGTCGGGACCCGGGGGAGACCCAGTACTTC. Amino acid sequence: CASSRDPGETQYF.

This chain joins TRBV20-1 and TRBJ2-2; D is possibly TRBD1 or TRBD2 (5 bases each). Germline V gene data show CDR1 as DFQATT and CDR2 as SNEGSKA (reference sequence). CDR3 length: 13 amino acids. Trimming stripped 6 bases from V and 1 base from J, with 9 bases between. CDR3 in DNA: TGCAGTGCCGGGACGGGGAACACCGGGGAGCTGTTTTTT. It is translated as CSAGTGNTGELFF.

This clonotype was seen only a few times. J is TRBJ2-2 and V is TRBV6-5; weak D call: TRBD2 (5 bases). The CDR3 loop spans 15 amino acids. Trimming took off 2 bases at V and 2 bases at J, with 9 bases between the two ends. Germline CDR1 MNHEY, CDR2 SVGAGI. CDR3 DNA: TGTGCCAGCAGTTACGTTCGGGGAAACACCGGGGAGCTGTTTTTT. Translation: CASSYVRGNTGELFF.

The gene calls are TRBV20-1 and TRBJ2-1; 15 nucleotides agree with TRBD2. Germline V CDR1 and CDR2: DFQATT, SNEGSKA (reference sequence). V lost 6 bases and J lost 0; bases outside the gene matches: 3. The CDR3 runs to 16 residues. The CDR3 loop is CSAWTSGGVSYNEQFF. The CDR3 DNA reads TGCAGTGCGTGGACTAGCGGGGGGGTCTCCTACAATGAGCAGTTCTTC.

The chain recombines TRBV20-1 with TRBJ2-2, with TRBD1 identical over 8 bases. Germline V gene lookup returns CDR1 DFQATT and CDR2 SNEGSKA (reference sequence). The length of the CDR3 is 15 residues. V shed 3 bases, J shed 5 bases, and the junction held 8 bases outside the gene matches. This CDR3 is CSARETGAGTGELFF. CDR3 in DNA: TGCAGTGCTAGGGAGACAGGGGCCGGTACCGGGGAGCTGTTTTTT.

This clonotype was observed a few times. The V gene is TRBV7-9, the J gene TRBJ2-7; 7 bases fit TRBD1. Germline trimming cut 5 bases from V and 3 bases from J; bases unmatched to any gene: 7. Germline lookup yields CDR1 SEHNR and CDR2 FQNEAQ (reference sequence). There are 14 residues in the CDR3. The DNA of the CDR3 is TGTGCCAGCAGCGACAGGGTTCTCGGCTACGAGCAGTACTTC. Protein: CASSDRVLGYEQYF.

In this sample, this clonotype turned up many times. V gene TRBV19 combines with J gene TRBJ2-5; TRBD1 is a possible D gene (7 bases). Germline V lookup: CDR1 LNHDA, CDR2 SQIVND (reference sequence). The CDR3 is made up of 16 amino acids. The V end was cut by 3 bases, the J end by 3 bases, with 17 bases between. This CDR3 reads CASSMGGQIGKETQYF. The CDR3 region has the DNA TGTGCCAGTAGTATGGGGGGACAGATCGGAAAAGAGACCCAGTACTTC.

The chain is built from TRBV20-1 and TRBJ2-7; 7 positions agree with TRBD1. The CDR3 totals 14 residues. Germline V gene data show CDR1 as DFQATT and CDR2 as SNEGSKA (reference sequence). The junction had 10 bases not matched to a gene; V was cut back by 5 bases and J by 3 bases. DNA for the CDR3: TGCAGTGCTCGAAACCCCGGGACAGACTACGAGCAGTACTTC. This encodes CSARNPGTDYEQYF.

At least ten counts were recorded for this clonotype. The chain employs TRBV6-2 or TRBV6-3 and TRBJ1-2; D is ambiguous. This CDR3 comprises 10 residues. The germline gives CDR1 MNHEY, CDR2 SVGEGT. The V end lost 2 bases, the J end lost 10 bases, and 5 bases lay between the germline ends. CDR3 protein: CASSYGTYTF. The CDR3 DNA is TGTGCCAGCAGTTACGGCACCTACACCTTC.

The sample holds one count of this clonotype. V and J are TRBV28 and TRBJ2-7; D is possibly TRBD1 (5 bases). The germline CDR1 and CDR2 sequences are MDHEN and SYDVKM. The CDR3 consists of 15 residues. Trimming left V 5 bases short and J 0 bases short, with 14 bases between. For the CDR3, the DNA is TGTGCCAGCAGTACCACGACAGTTAGCTCCTACGAGCAGTACTTC. Its translation is CASSTTTVSSYEQYF.

This clonotype was seen at least ten times. The chain carries TRBV27 and TRBJ1-1, with 12 positions matching TRBD1. CDR1 MNHEY and CDR2 SMNVEV come from the germline V gene (reference sequence). V lost 6 bases, J lost 5 bases, and 4 bases stayed unmatched. The CDR3 sequence is 14 residues long. The CDR3 reads CASRGDRGPTEAFF. The CDR3 region has the DNA TGTGCCAGCAGAGGGGACAGGGGGCCTACTGAAGCTTTCTTT.

This clonotype was picked up many times. The chain combines TRBV30 with TRBJ1-2, with no clear D. The V gene lost 3 bases and the J gene lost 9 bases, with 11 bases spanning the gap. Germline V gives CDR1 GTSNPN, CDR2 SVGIG (reference sequence). The CDR3 has 11 amino acids. DNA for the CDR3: TGTGCCTGGAGCCCTATGGGGAGCTACACCTTC. It encodes CAWSPMGSYTF.

The CDR3 sequence is CSARGAGIGNTIYF. CDR3 coding DNA: TGCAGTGCTAGAGGGGCAGGGATCGGAAACACCATATATTTT. V and J are TRBV20-1 and TRBJ1-3; D possibly corresponds to TRBD1 (5 bases). Germline V gene data show CDR1 as DFQATT and CDR2 as SNEGSKA (reference sequence). The length of the CDR3 is 14 residues. Trimming shortened V by 1 base and J by 4 bases, and 11 bases separated the two germline ends.

In this sample, this clonotype turned up many times. The V gene is TRBV6-2 or TRBV6-3, the J gene TRBJ1-5; 8 nucleotides align to TRBD1. The CDR3 runs 14 residues. Germline CDR1 reads MNHEY; CDR2 reads SVGEGT. V lost 2 bases to trimming and J lost 7 bases; unmatched junction nucleotides: 4. DNA for the CDR3: TGTGCCAGCAGTTACGAGACAGGGGTCCAGCCCCAGCATTTT. As protein: CASSYETGVQPQHF.

The sample holds many counts of this clonotype. The chain employs TRBV7-2 and TRBJ2-3; a possible D gene is TRBD2 (6 bases). V was pared by 1 base and J by 4 bases, with 9 bases between. CDR1 SGHTA and CDR2 FQGNSA come from the germline V gene. The CDR3 runs to 14 residues. The CDR3 DNA reads as TGTGCCAGCAGCTTAGTTGGCGGGGCAGATACGCAGTATTTT. It codes for CASSLVGGADTQYF. Variable domain in full (rest from reference TRBV7-2 and TRBJ2-3): GAGVSQSPSNKVTEKGKDVELRCDPISGHTALYWYRQSLGQGLEFLIYFQGNSAPDKSGLPSDRFSAERTGGSVSTLTIQRTQQEDSAVYLCASSLVGGADTQYFGPGTRLTVL.

The genes are TRBV30 and TRBJ1-2; D possibly corresponds to TRBD1 (6 bases). Trimming pared 3 bases from V and 6 bases from J, leaving 8 bases between. The CDR3 spans 11 residues. The germline CDR1 and CDR2 sequences are GTSNPN and SVGIG (reference sequence). CDR3 region: CAWREGDGYTF. The DNA of the CDR3 is TGTGCCTGGAGGGAGGGGGATGGCTACACCTTC.

This clonotype occurred a few times. CDR3 in amino acids: CATSRDGVSYEQYF. For the CDR3, the DNA is TGTGCCACCAGCAGAGATGGGGTATCCTACGAGCAGTACTTC. This chain links TRBV15 with TRBJ2-7; D remains unclear. This CDR3 comprises 14 residues. V dropped 0 bases and J dropped 1 base, with 7 bases sitting between them. The germline V gene has CDR1 LNHNV and CDR2 YYDKDF (reference sequence). Combining the CDR3 with reference TRBV15 and TRBJ2-7 gives the whole variable domain DAMVIQNPRYQVTQFGKPVTLSCSQTLNHNVMYWYQQKSSQAPKLLFHYYDKDFNNEADTPDNFQSRRPNTSFCFLDIRSPGLGDTAMYLCATSRDGVSYEQYFGPGTRLTVT.

The CDR3 DNA is TGTGCCAGCAGCACAGGACTAGCGGGAGTGAGCCAAGAGACCCAGTACTTC. Its translation: CASSTGLAGVSQETQYF. The V and J genes are TRBV9 and TRBJ2-5, with 13 bases lining up with TRBD2. CDR1 and CDR2 from the germline V gene are SGDLS and YYNGEE. This CDR3 contains 17 residues. V lost 4 bases and J lost 1; bases outside the gene matches: 7.

Many counts were recorded for this clonotype. The rearrangement links TRBV20-1 to TRBJ1-2, with D unresolved. Germline V gene sequence: CDR1 DFQATT, CDR2 SNEGSKA (reference sequence). The CDR3 is 14 residues long. Trimming shortened V by 0 bases and J by 6 bases, and 14 bases separated the two germline ends. CDR3 nucleotides: TGCAGTGCTAGAGAGCTATCTACCTACGATGGCTACACCTTC. This codes for CSARELSTYDGYTF.

The chain recombines TRBV20-1 with TRBJ1-2; a possible D gene is TRBD1 (6 bases). Trimming removed 7 bases at V and 3 bases at J, with 15 bases between. Germline V gives CDR1 DFQATT, CDR2 SNEGSKA (reference sequence). The CDR3 has 13 residues. The CDR3 nucleotides read TGCAGTGTAGCCCTGGACAGCTACTATGGCTACACCTTC. It encodes CSVALDSYYGYTF.

For this clonotype: A read error is possible here, since a much larger clone lies one base away. V usage is TRBV29-1 and J usage is TRBJ2-5; 10 bases agree with TRBD1. Germline-derived CDR1 and CDR2 are SQVTM and ANQGSEA. The CDR3 sequence is 12 residues long. CDR3 sequence (DNA): TGCAGCGGACAGGGGGCCCAAGAGATCCAGTACTTC. It translates to CSGQGAQEIQYF.

A few counts support this clonotype. The V gene is TRBV20-1, the J gene TRBJ2-7, with 8 bases identical to TRBD1. With V trimmed by 5 bases and J by 1 base, 10 bases remained unmatched. The CDR3 is 15 residues long. Germline CDR1 reads DFQATT; CDR2 reads SNEGSKA (reference sequence). The CDR3 is CSAEHRDRRSYEQYF. In DNA form, the CDR3 reads TGCAGTGCTGAACACCGGGACAGGAGGTCCTACGAGCAGTACTTC.

This chain joins TRBV5-6 and TRBJ1-2; tentative D call: TRBD1 (6 bases). Trimming took 0 bases from V and 4 from J, leaving 10 bases between them. This CDR3 contains 14 residues. Germline CDR1 is SGHDT and CDR2 is YYEEEE. The CDR3 region is CASSLGQAGYGYTF. CDR3 coding DNA: TGTGCCAGCAGCTTGGGACAGGCGGGCTATGGCTACACCTTC.